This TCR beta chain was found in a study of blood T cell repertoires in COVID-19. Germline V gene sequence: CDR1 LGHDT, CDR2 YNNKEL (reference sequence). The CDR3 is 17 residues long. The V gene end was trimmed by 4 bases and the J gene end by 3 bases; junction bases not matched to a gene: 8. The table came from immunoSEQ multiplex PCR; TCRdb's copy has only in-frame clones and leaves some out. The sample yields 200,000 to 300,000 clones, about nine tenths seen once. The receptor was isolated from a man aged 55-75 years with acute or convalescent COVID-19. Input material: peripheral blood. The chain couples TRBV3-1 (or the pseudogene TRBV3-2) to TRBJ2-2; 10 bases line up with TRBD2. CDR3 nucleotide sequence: TGTGCCAGCAGCCCGAATTCAGCGGGAGGGGACACCGGGGAGCTGTTTTTT. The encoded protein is CASSPNSAGGDTGELFF.